The clone carrying this T cell receptor (beta chain) ranks as medium-sized. What it binds is unknown. Constant-region reverse primers amplified full-length variable regions, followed by semi-nested Nested Universal Primer A PCR. TCRdb recomputed calls from the 5' RACE reads with MiXCR, one row per CDR3 protein. The sample yields about 32,000 distinct CDR3 sequences, roughly a quarter seen once. Germline CDR1 MGHRA, CDR2 YSYEKL. The V end lost 1 base, the J end lost 4 bases, and 6 bases lay between the germline ends. CDR3 size: 13 residues. Findings and limits, study-wide: Tumor Treg TCRs overlapped most with tumor naive CD4+ cells. Tumor memory CD4+ T cell TCR gene usage clustered with blood and lymph node memory CD4+ cells and lymph node naive CD4+ cells.

CD4+CD45RO+CD25- cells were isolated as memory CD4+ T cells. The chain recombines TRBV4-1 with TRBJ2-3, with D unresolved. Source material: memory CD4+ T cells sorted from blood. Subset reported: memory CD4+ T cells, CD4+CD45RO+CD25-. The TCR sequence derives from a female donor with breast cancer. CDR3 amino acids: CASSQVSADTQYF. The CDR3 bases are TGCGCCAGCAGCCAAGTATCTGCAGATACGCAGTATTTT.